One T cell receptor beta chain is described in this entry. A sample-barcoded 5' primer and a J-beta primer mix were used in a second PCR of about 7 to 12 cycles. TCRdb processed the 5' RACE reads anew with MiXCR; each CDR3 protein has one entry. The sample consists of around 990,000 distinct CDR3 sequences, 25% of them appearing once. The sample originates from a study of blood T cells in healthy people across ages. Study-level background: In model experiments, template switching was able to capture about one barcoded beta molecule for every two T cells that were present.

The CDR3 runs 15 residues. V was clipped by 2 bases and J by 3 bases, with 11 bases between them. Germline CDR1 reads SGHTA; CDR2 reads FQGNSA. These sequences were also reported in another study, on T cells of mothers and their children.

The rearrangement joins TRBV7-2 to TRBJ1-5; D is possibly TRBD1 (5 bases). This clonotype was sampled from a girl aged 2 to 10 in good health. Sequencing input: blood. The CDR3 sequence is CASSLTTGLNQPQHF. The DNA of the CDR3 is TGTGCCAGCAGCTTAACTACAGGACTCAATCAGCCCCAGCATTTT.